Listed below are T cell receptor beta chains from one sample, sequenced in a study of CD8 T cells in Susac syndrome. TCRdb used MiXCR to reprocess the immunoSEQ multiplex PCR reads, holding one entry per CDR3 protein. The repertoire has tens of thousands of distinct CDR3 sequences, 95% to 97% of them found once; the top ten carry more than 0.5%. Material for sequencing was CD8+ T cells from PBMCs. The receptors were sampled from a human donor with Susac syndrome. CDR3s include the opening cysteine and the closing phenylalanine or tryptophan. The D gene is left open where the match is weak. For some rows the clone size is stated as once, few or many, or as a class when expanded; others skip it.

V	size	J	length	D	DNA	CDR3
TRBV29-1	.	TRBJ1-2	16	TRBD1	TGCAGCGCAACCGGTCCAGGGGGTGACTCTAGATATGGCTACACCTTC	CSATGPGGDSRYGYTF
TRBV11-1	once	TRBJ2-2	15	TRBD1	TGTGCCAGCAGCCCCTTGACAGGGCTTGCCGGGGAGCTGTTTTTT	CASSPLTGLAGELFF
TRBV12-3/TRBV12-4	.	TRBJ1-6	14	.	TGTGCCAGCAGTGCGGGACCTATTGGGTCACCCCTCCACTTT	CASSAGPIGSPLHF
TRBV28	.	TRBJ1-3	15	.	TGTGCCAGCAGATTGCGAAGGGAAATTGGAAACACCATATATTTT	CASRLRREIGNTIYF
TRBV21-1	once	TRBJ1-1	14	.	TGTGCCAGCAGCACTTACGAGGACAGCGGTGAAGCTTTCTTT	CASSTYEDSGEAFF
TRBV4-1	.	TRBJ1-5	16	.	TGCGCCAGCAGCCAAGATCCAGGTAATAGCAATCAGCCCCAGCATTTT	CASSQDPGNSNQPQHF
TRBV4-3	.	TRBJ2-1	12	.	TGCGCCAGCAGCCCCGACAGGCTTTGGCAGTTCTTC	CASSPDRLWQFF
TRBV7-8	.	TRBJ2-7	17	TRBD2	TGTGCCAGCAGCTCTTCTCCAGCGGGGGCCCTCATCTACGAGCAGTACTTC	CASSSSPAGALIYEQYF
TRBV20-1	.	TRBJ1-6	18	.	TGCAGTGCTAGAGAGGACCAAGGCGGTTGGCGAGATAATTCACCCCTCCACTTT	CSAREDQGGWRDNSPLHF
TRBV30	.	TRBJ2-1	12	.	TGTGCCTGGAGTCCATTTTACAATGAGCAGTTCTTC	CAWSPFYNEQFF
TRBV29-1	.	TRBJ1-1	16	.	TGCAGCGTTGAAGAAGTCGGGGAAGACGTAGTCACTGAAGCTTTCTTT	CSVEEVGEDVVTEAFF
TRBV25-1	.	TRBJ2-3	13	.	TGTGCCAGCAGTCCCCGGTACACAGATACGCAGTATTTT	CASSPRYTDTQYF
TRBV6-5	.	TRBJ1-1	17	.	TGTGCCAGCAGTTACTCCCCGGAGGGCCTGAAGCGGACTGAAGCTTTCTTT	CASSYSPEGLKRTEAFF
TRBV20-1	once	TRBJ1-2	15	.	TGCAGTGCTAGAGGACAGGCCCCGACCCGCTATGGCTACACCTTC	CSARGQAPTRYGYTF
TRBV6-6	.	TRBJ1-5	14	.	TGTGCCAGCACCCGGGTGGATAGCAATCAGCCCCAGCATTTT	CASTRVDSNQPQHF
TRBV27	.	TRBJ1-2	16	.	TGTGCCAGCAGGGACGGAGGTGGTGGGGCTAACTATGGCTACACCTTC	CASRDGGGGANYGYTF
TRBV6-5	.	TRBJ1-2	13	.	TGTGCCAGCGCTTACTCCAGGAACTATGGCTACACCTTC	CASAYSRNYGYTF
TRBV7-9	.	TRBJ2-5	15	.	TGTGCCAGCAGCTATACGGGGTCGACGGGAGAGACCCAGTACTTC	CASSYTGSTGETQYF
TRBV20-1	.	TRBJ1-2	10	.	TGCACTGCGGTGGGGCGCGGCTACACCTTC	CTAVGRGYTF
TRBV19	.	TRBJ2-3	14	.	TGTGCCACCGCGACGGTACAGGGCACAGATACGCAGTATTTT	CATATVQGTDTQYF
TRBV2	.	TRBJ2-3	14	.	TGTGCCAGCAGTGAAGTTGGGGTAGTAGATACGCAGTATTTT	CASSEVGVVDTQYF
TRBV9	.	TRBJ2-3	14	.	TGTGCCAGCAGCGGTAGCGGTAGCACAGATACGCAGTATTTT	CASSGSGSTDTQYF
TRBV24-1	.	TRBJ2-1	13	TRBD1	TGTGCCACCAGTGACCCGGACAGGGTTGAGCAGTTCTTC	CATSDPDRVEQFF
TRBV3-1	.	TRBJ2-3	18	TRBD2	TGTGCCAGCAGCCAAGAATGGGCTAGCGGGGGGCAGGTGGATACGCAGTATTTT	CASSQEWASGGQVDTQYF
TRBV12-5	.	TRBJ2-1	16	TRBD1	TGTGCTAGTGGTTTGGGTCCGGGACAGGGTGTAAATGAGCAGTTCTTC	CASGLGPGQGVNEQFF
TRBV30	.	TRBJ1-2	11	TRBD1	TGTGCCTGGGGACAGGGTGTTAGTACGACCTTC	CAWGQGVSTTF
TRBV14	.	TRBJ1-2	16	TRBD1	TGTGCCAGCAGCCAGGGACAGGGGGCCCCATCCCCTGGCTACACCTTC	CASSQGQGAPSPGYTF
TRBV25-1	.	TRBJ2-3	16	.	TGTGCCAGCAGTGAGTCCCTCAGGGTCGTGGGCGATACGCAGTATTTT	CASSESLRVVGDTQYF
TRBV18	.	TRBJ2-5	15	.	TGTGCCAGCTCACCGCTCCAGGGAGGAGTTGAGACCCAGTACTTC	CASSPLQGGVETQYF
TRBV20-1	.	TRBJ1-3	14	.	TGCAGTGCTAGCTCGGGGCAGGGTGGAAACACCATATATTTT	CSASSGQGGNTIYF
TRBV4-3	few	TRBJ2-7	16	.	TGCGCCAGCAGCCAAGCGGTCGGCGCAGGGGCCTACGAGCAGTACTTC	CASSQAVGAGAYEQYF
TRBV29-1	.	TRBJ1-1	14	TRBD1	TGCAGCGTGGTTGGACAGGGATGGGGCACTGAAGCTTTCTTT	CSVVGQGWGTEAFF
TRBV6-2/TRBV6-3	.	TRBJ1-1	16	.	TGTGCCAGCATCCAGCCCCGGGGCAGTTTGAACACTGAAGCTTTCTTT	CASIQPRGSLNTEAFF
TRBV19	.	TRBJ1-2	14	TRBD1	TGTGCCAGTAGTCCTACCGGACAGGTACCGGGCTACACCTTC	CASSPTGQVPGYTF
TRBV30	.	TRBJ1-1	12	.	TGTGCCTGGAGTGTACTACGGACTGAAGCTTTCTTT	CAWSVLRTEAFF
TRBV7-2	.	TRBJ2-5	14	.	TGTGCCAGCAGGCAGAGGGCTCCCGGGGAGACCCAGTACTTC	CASRQRAPGETQYF
TRBV25-1	.	TRBJ1-2	13	TRBD1	TGTGCCAGCAGTTCCCGGACAGGGATAGGCTACACCTTC	CASSSRTGIGYTF
TRBV5-1	.	TRBJ1-6	16	TRBD1	TGCGCCAGCAGCTTGGCTGGGGGACAGCCGCATTCACCCCTCCACTTT	CASSLAGGQPHSPLHF
TRBV6-1	.	TRBJ2-5	13	.	TGTGCCAGCAGTGACCCGGGGGTAGGGACCCAGTACTTC	CASSDPGVGTQYF
TRBV7-8	.	TRBJ1-2	15	.	TGTGCCAGCAGCTTCCTAGAGGGAGTTGACTATGGCTACACCTTC	CASSFLEGVDYGYTF
TRBV5-1	.	TRBJ2-2	14	TRBD1	TGCGCCAGTCGGGACAGGGAAAGCACCGGGGAGCTGTTTTTT	CASRDRESTGELFF
TRBV7-3	.	TRBJ1-6	14	.	TGTGCCAGCAGCCCCAGGCCCCCAAATTCACCCCTCCACTTT	CASSPRPPNSPLHF
TRBV6-5	.	TRBJ2-3	14	TRBD1	TGTGCCAGCAGCGGGACAGGGATAACAGATACGCAGTATTTT	CASSGTGITDTQYF
TRBV11-2	.	TRBJ1-2	13	.	TGTGCCAGCAGCCCACAGGGCAACTATGGCTACACCTTC	CASSPQGNYGYTF
TRBV30	.	TRBJ1-1	13	TRBD1	TGTGCCTGGAGTGTACAAGGGGACAGACCAGCTTTCTTT	CAWSVQGDRPAFF
TRBV14	.	TRBJ1-6	12	.	TGTGCCAGCAGCCAAGCCCGAATCCCCCTCCACTTT	CASSQARIPLHF
TRBV3-1	.	TRBJ2-5	12	.	TGTGCCAGCAGCGGGGGCCAAGAGACCCAGTACTTC	CASSGGQETQYF
TRBV14	once	TRBJ2-7	13	.	TGTGCCAGCAGCCAAGTAAACCTATACGAGCAGTACTTC	CASSQVNLYEQYF
TRBV4-3	.	TRBJ2-7	14	TRBD1	TGCGCCAGCAGCCAAGATATACAGGGGGGCGAGCAGTACTTC	CASSQDIQGGEQYF
TRBV3-1	.	TRBJ2-7	15	.	TGTGCCAGCAGCCGGGCGATTGGATCAGCCTACGAGCAGTACTTC	CASSRAIGSAYEQYF
TRBV6-5	.	TRBJ2-1	12	.	TGTGCCAGCACCGACGTAGCCAATGAGCAGTTCTTC	CASTDVANEQFF
TRBV20-1	.	TRBJ1-2	14	.	TGCAGTGCTAGAGATTTGTGGGGGAACTATGGCTACACCTTC	CSARDLWGNYGYTF
TRBV10-3	.	TRBJ2-5	16	TRBD2	TGTGCCATCAGTGAGTCTGGAGCGGGGGGGCAAGAGACCCAGTACTTC	CAISESGAGGQETQYF
TRBV5-4	.	TRBJ2-7	15	.	TGTGCCAGCAGCTTCGGTCCCGCGGACTCCTACGAGCAGTACTTC	CASSFGPADSYEQYF
TRBV3-1	.	TRBJ2-1	17	TRBD1	TGTGCCAGCAGCCATACTCTGGGACAGGGTAGGGTGAATGAGCAGTTCTTC	CASSHTLGQGRVNEQFF
TRBV7-9	.	TRBJ2-7	13	.	TGTGCCAGCAGCTTCGCCGGTGAGAACGAGCAGTACTTC	CASSFAGENEQYF
TRBV5-1	.	TRBJ1-5	15	.	TGCGCCAGCAGCCCCGAGGCCGGGAGCAATCAGCCCCAGCATTTT	CASSPEAGSNQPQHF
TRBV3-1	.	TRBJ2-1	15	.	TGTGCCAGCAGCCAGGGGAGCAATTCCGACAATGAGCAGTTCTTC	CASSQGSNSDNEQFF
TRBV20-1	.	TRBJ2-1	14	.	TGCAGTGCTAACGGACACTTCTCCTACAATGAGCAGTTCTTC	CSANGHFSYNEQFF